Included here is one T cell receptor beta chain sequence, with context. The sample is drawn from a study of blood T cell repertoires in COVID-19. Study overall: Nucleic acid was either cDNA or gDNA, and it came from T cells, B-cell-depleted T cells, or PBMCs.

Per the study methods: By means of reference gene primer amplification, nucleated cell counts were estimated. Sequencing was performed with immunoSEQ multiplex PCR; in TCRdb, only in-frame clones are kept and a portion is missing. V and J calls and clone size are as listed in that table; D and trimming were resolved from the DNA. The data show 470,000 or so clones, with 70% to 90% seen just once and about 3.2% held by the top ten. The germline V and J ends were trimmed by 4 bases and 6 bases, with 13 bases remaining between them. The CDR3 totals 14 residues. CDR1 and CDR2 (germline): GTSNPN, SVGIG (reference sequence).

Sequencing was performed on peripheral blood. The chain has TRBV30 and TRBJ1-6, with D hard to call. This receptor was taken from a human donor in a cohort sampled during active COVID-19. The chain's CDR3 is CAWTVGEINSPLHF. The CDR3 DNA reads TGTGCCTGGACCGTGGGAGAGATTAATTCACCCCTCCACTTT. The full variable domain, with the rest looked up from reference TRBV30 and TRBJ1-6, is SQTIHQWPATLVQPVGSPLSLECTVEGTSNPNLYWYRQAAGRGLQLLFYSVGIGQISSEVPQNLSASRPQDRQFILSSKKLLLSDSGFYLCAWTVGEINSPLHFGNGTRLTVT.